These 24 T cell receptor beta chains were all obtained from the same sample, sequenced in a study of CD4 T cells in relation to SARS-CoV-2 and coronaviruses. Measured with immunoSEQ multiplex PCR; TCRdb has only the in-frame clones, and not every one. The table lists just under 65,000 clones, over 90% of them singletons. CD4+ T cells from unexposed donors were obtained before the COVID-19 pandemic (2011-2018). The source material was naive CD4+ T cells from PBMCs. Subset in this sample: naive CD4+ T cells isolated by negative enrichment. The receptors shown here come from a human donor in good health.

This chain joins TRBV6-5 and TRBJ1-5; D possibly corresponds to TRBD1 (6 bases). The CDR3 is 14 residues long. Germline CDR1 reads MNHEY; CDR2 reads SVGAGI. Deletions cut 4 bases from V and 3 bases from J, with 10 bases between. The CDR3 nucleotides are TGTGCCAGCAGTTTACAGGGCCCCAATCAGCCCCAGCATTTT. Encoded protein: CASSLQGPNQPQHF.

This clone was counted a single time. The gene calls are TRBV5-1 and TRBJ1-5; a weak D match, TRBD1 (6 bases). Germline V gene sequence: CDR1 SGHRS, CDR2 YFSETQ. Between the trimmed V and J ends, which lost 2 bases and 2 bases, there was a span of 11 bases. This CDR3 is built from 15 residues. The CDR3 sequence is CASSFLGAGNQPQHF. The CDR3 coding sequence is TGCGCCAGCAGCTTCTTGGGGGCCGGCAATCAGCCCCAGCATTTT.

This chain joins TRBV28 and TRBJ2-7; 8 bases fit TRBD2. Germline CDR1 is MDHEN and CDR2 is SYDVKM. CDR3 length equals 14 residues. After removal of 5 bases from V and 6 bases from J, the junction contained 9 bases not matched to a gene. The CDR3 sequence is CASSPWVAGPEQYF. In DNA, the CDR3 is TGTGCCAGCAGTCCCTGGGTAGCGGGACCCGAGCAGTACTTC. The variable domain in full, with the rest retrieved from reference TRBV28 and TRBJ2-7, is DVKVTQSSRYLVKRTGEKVFLECVQDMDHENMFWYRQDPGLGLRLIYFSYDVKMKEKGDIPEGYSVSREKKERFSLILESASTNQTSMYLCASSPWVAGPEQYFGPGTRLTVT.

The chain has TRBV6-1 and TRBJ2-1, with 13 bases that match TRBD2. CDR3 length: 18 amino acids. Germline loops: CDR1 MNHNS, CDR2 SASEGT. V lost 3 bases to trimming and J lost 7 bases; unmatched junction nucleotides: 12. This CDR3 is CASSDRLGLAGDLNEQFF. The CDR3 DNA is TGTGCCAGCAGTGACCGCTTAGGACTAGCGGGAGACTTGAATGAGCAGTTCTTC.

This chain uses TRBV5-1 with TRBJ2-2; D not certain. Germline assignment: CDR1 SGHRS and CDR2 YFSETQ. The CDR3 has 16 amino acids. The V and J ends lost 0 bases and 2 bases respectively, with 11 bases between them. The CDR3 coding sequence is TGCGCCAGCAGCTTGGGTATTAGAGATAACACCGGGGAGCTGTTTTTT. Amino acid sequence: CASSLGIRDNTGELFF.

The V and J genes are TRBV5-1 and TRBJ2-3; no reliable D call. CDR3 length equals 15 residues. Germline-derived CDR1 and CDR2 are SGHRS and YFSETQ. V lost 7 bases to trimming and J lost 0 bases, with 15 bases between them. In nucleotides, the CDR3 is TGCGCCAGCCGAGAGCAGGTTTCTAGCACAGATACGCAGTATTTT. This gives the protein CASREQVSSTDTQYF.

The chain combines TRBV5-1 with TRBJ2-2; 8 bases fit TRBD1. Looked up from germline, CDR1 is SGHRS and CDR2 is YFSETQ. This CDR3 comprises 16 residues. V gave up 5 bases and J gave up 0 bases; unmatched junction bases: 6. CDR3 sequence: CASRTRGQANTGELFF. The CDR3 nucleotides are TGCGCCAGCAGAACCCGGGGACAGGCGAACACCGGGGAGCTGTTTTTT.

The rearrangement joins TRBV6-6 to TRBJ2-7; no clear D gene. Germline V lookup: CDR1 MNHNY, CDR2 SVGAGI (reference sequence). This CDR3 is 13 amino acids long. Trimming cost V 6 bases and J 1 base, with 10 bases left between them. This CDR3 is CASRGSSSYEQYF. CDR3 coding DNA: TGTGCCAGCAGGGGCTCTTCGTCCTACGAGCAGTACTTC.

The chain uses TRBV25-1 and TRBJ1-2; 9 nucleotides match TRBD1. The J segment lost 4 bases and the V segment lost 7 bases, leaving 7 bases of the junction unmatched. CDR1 is MGHDK and CDR2 is SYGVNS in the germline V gene. The length of the CDR3 is 14 residues. CDR3 region: CASTPTGGFYGYTF. The CDR3 nucleotides are TGTGCCAGCACCCCGACAGGGGGATTCTATGGCTACACCTTC.

This clone was counted a few times. V and J are TRBV28 and TRBJ2-3; D is ambiguous. The CDR3 has 10 residues. V lost 8 bases to trimming and J lost 5 bases, with 5 bases between them. In germline, CDR1 is MDHEN, CDR2 SYDVKM. The CDR3 DNA follows: TGTGCCAGCGGGGAAGATACGCAGTATTTT. Its protein product is CASGEDTQYF.

V usage is TRBV19 and J usage is TRBJ1-1; weak D call: TRBD1 (5 bases). Germline V lookup: CDR1 LNHDA, CDR2 SQIVND (reference sequence). The V and J ends lost 5 bases and 4 bases respectively, with 17 bases between them. The CDR3 covers 15 residues. DNA for the CDR3: TGTGCCAGTAGTCCCTGGGGGTTAAGAGGCACTGAAGCTTTCTTT. The encoded protein is CASSPWGLRGTEAFF.

This sequence joins TRBV29-1 and TRBJ2-2; D might be TRBD1 (7 bases). The germline V and J ends were trimmed by 2 bases and 4 bases, with 14 bases remaining between them. CDR1 is SQVTM and CDR2 is ANQGSEA in the germline V gene. This CDR3 spans 15 amino acids. CDR3 coding DNA: TGCAGCGTTGAACGGGGGACAGTCAGCACCGGGGAGCTGTTTTTT. As protein: CSVERGTVSTGELFF.

The chain is built from TRBV9 and TRBJ2-7; 8 nucleotides agree with TRBD1. With V trimmed by 4 bases and J by 0 bases, 6 bases remained unmatched. The CDR3 runs to 15 residues. Germline CDR1 SGDLS, CDR2 YYNGEE. CDR3 amino acids: CASSQGQASSYEQYF. The CDR3 DNA sequence: TGTGCCAGCAGCCAGGGACAGGCCAGCTCCTACGAGCAGTACTTC.

J is TRBJ2-7 and V is TRBV28; tentative D call: TRBD1 (6 bases). This CDR3 has 13 residues. The V gene lost 6 bases and the J gene lost 2 bases, with 11 bases spanning the gap. In germline, CDR1 is MDHEN, CDR2 SYDVKM. CDR3 residues: CASSGQFPYEQYF. Written as DNA, the CDR3 is TGTGCCAGCAGCGGACAGTTCCCCTACGAGCAGTACTTC.

This chain joins TRBV28 and TRBJ1-2; D remains unclear. The CDR3 is made up of 10 amino acids. CDR1 MDHEN and CDR2 SYDVKM come from the germline V gene. Trimming removed 5 bases from V and 7 bases from J, with 5 bases in between. The CDR3 DNA follows: TGTGCCAGCAGTCAAATTGGCTACACCTTC. This codes for CASSQIGYTF.

The chain's CDR3 is CASSVLGQDNSPLHF. The CDR3 region has the DNA TGTGCCAGCAGCGTACTGGGACAGGATAATTCACCCCTCCACTTT. The genes are TRBV9 and TRBJ1-6, with 8 positions matching TRBD1. The J segment lost 5 bases and the V segment lost 1 base, leaving 2 bases of the junction unmatched. Germline V CDR1 and CDR2: SGDLS, YYNGEE. This CDR3 is 15 amino acids long.

This chain connects TRBV30 to TRBJ1-6; D may be TRBD1 (6 bases). Germline V gene sequence: CDR1 GTSNPN, CDR2 SVGIG (reference sequence). CDR3 length: 16 residues. The ends were cut back, 3 bases at V and 7 bases at J, with 19 bases in the middle. The CDR3 DNA is TGTGCCTGGAGCCGTGGAGGGGGTAGTCGGAATTCACCCCTCCACTTT. The encoded protein is CAWSRGGGSRNSPLHF.

The rearrangement joins TRBV7-9 to TRBJ2-3; the match to TRBD1 covers 8 bases. V dropped 5 bases and J dropped 4; count of bases not matched to a gene: 8. CDR3 length equals 15 residues. The germline gives CDR1 SEHNR, CDR2 FQNEAQ (reference sequence). CDR3: CASSTGQGPSDTQYF. In DNA form, the CDR3 reads TGTGCCAGCAGCACCGGACAGGGCCCTTCAGATACGCAGTATTTT.

The V call is TRBV28, the J call TRBJ1-1; D perhaps matches TRBD1 (6 bases). Germline V CDR1 and CDR2: MDHEN, SYDVKM. The CDR3 is 15 amino acids. V was clipped by 2 bases and J by 4 bases, with 14 bases between them. CDR3 nucleotide sequence: TGTGCCAGCAGTTTAGGGGGGGCGCGAAGCACTGAAGCTTTCTTT. Its protein product is CASSLGGARSTEAFF.

J is TRBJ1-6 and V is TRBV28; 7 bases are shared with TRBD1. Germline CDR1 and CDR2: MDHEN and SYDVKM. With 1 base clipped from V and 6 bases from J, the junction kept 6 bases outside the gene matches. The CDR3 totals 16 residues. The CDR3 coding sequence is TGTGCCAGCAGTTTATATACTGGGACAGTTAATTCACCCCTCCACTTT. This sequence encodes CASSLYTGTVNSPLHF.

The chain carries TRBV2 and TRBJ2-2; the D call may be TRBD1 or TRBD2 (5 bases each). The germline V gene encodes CDR1 SNHLY and CDR2 FYNNEI. CDR3 length: 13 amino acids. The V end was cut by 6 bases, the J end by 6 bases, with 11 bases between. CDR3 protein: CASSRDGSGELFF. Written as DNA, the CDR3 is TGTGCCAGCAGCCGGGACGGTTCCGGGGAGCTGTTTTTT.

The chain combines TRBV9 with TRBJ2-7; D gene uncertain. Germline V gives CDR1 SGDLS, CDR2 YYNGEE. This CDR3 comprises 15 residues. V was shortened by 0 bases and J by 6 bases, with 16 bases between the two germline ends. The CDR3: CASSVVTAGSGEQYF. CDR3 coding DNA: TGTGCCAGCAGCGTAGTAACAGCTGGGTCTGGCGAGCAGTACTTC.

This clone was recorded a few times. This rearrangement joins TRBV28 to TRBJ1-6, with 9 bases fitting TRBD1. CDR3 length: 13 amino acids. CDR1 is MDHEN, CDR2 SYDVKM, per germline. The V segment lost 9 bases and the J segment 7 bases; nucleotides outside the gene matches: 4. The CDR3 loop reads CASGTGLNSPLHF. In DNA, the CDR3 is TGTGCCAGTGGGACAGGGCTGAATTCACCCCTCCACTTT.

This clone showed up just once. The chain combines TRBV28 with TRBJ1-2; 7 bases fit TRBD1. CDR1 is MDHEN, CDR2 SYDVKM, per germline. V trimming: 5 bases; J trimming: 1 base; junction bases outside the gene matches: 7. The CDR3 has 15 residues. In nucleotides, the CDR3 is TGTGCCAGCAGTCTCGGGCAGGGGGTTAACTATGGCTACACCTTC. It specifies CASSLGQGVNYGYTF.